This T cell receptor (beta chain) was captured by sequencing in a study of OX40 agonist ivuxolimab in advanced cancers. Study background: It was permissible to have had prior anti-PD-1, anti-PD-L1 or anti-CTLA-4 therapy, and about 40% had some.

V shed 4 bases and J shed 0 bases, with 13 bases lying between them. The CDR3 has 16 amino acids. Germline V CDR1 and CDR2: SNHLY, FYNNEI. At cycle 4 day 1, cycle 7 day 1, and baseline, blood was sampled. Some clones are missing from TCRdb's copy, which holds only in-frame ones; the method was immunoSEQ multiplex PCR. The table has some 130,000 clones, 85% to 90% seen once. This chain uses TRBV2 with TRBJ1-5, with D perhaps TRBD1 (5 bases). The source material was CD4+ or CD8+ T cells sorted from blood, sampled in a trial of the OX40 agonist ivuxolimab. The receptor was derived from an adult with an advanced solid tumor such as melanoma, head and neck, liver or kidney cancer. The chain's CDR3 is CASSGHQGGSNQPQHF. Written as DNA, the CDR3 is TGTGCCAGCAGTGGCCATCAGGGCGGTAGCAATCAGCCCCAGCATTTT.